Included here is one TCR beta chain sequence, with context. No antigen is known for it. The data derive from a study of Ad26.COV2.S vaccination and SARS-CoV-2 variants. In the study overall: In the study, Ad26.COV2.S was injected intramuscularly once, or twice 56 days apart. Study-wide points: Total responses of T cells may have been underestimated by the analyses of TCR breadth and depth.

Stated treatment: roughly 20 received Ad26.COV2.S at low or high dose, single or two shots; 5 received placebo; per-sample allocation not given. Samples came from day 63 after the first vaccine or placebo injection. An Ad26 vector carrying the Wuhan-strain SARS-CoV-2 spike served as the vaccine. The V gene's germline CDR1 is LNHDA and CDR2 SQIVND (reference sequence). Trimming shortened V by 1 base and J by 6 bases, and 13 bases separated the two germline ends. CDR3 length: 15 amino acids. Profiled with immunoSEQ multiplex PCR; TCRdb holds only in-frame clones, not every one. The sample lists a few hundred thousand clones; 80% to 95% were seen once.

The V and J genes are TRBV19 and TRBJ2-1, with a tentative D call TRBD1 (6 bases). This clonotype was obtained from a person aged 18-60 years who received the Ad26.COV2.S COVID-19 vaccine or a placebo. The sample was peripheral blood, taken in a trial of Ad26.COV2.S vaccine versus placebo. The CDR3 reads CASSIVMGAANEQFF. DNA of the CDR3: TGTGCCAGTAGTATAGTTATGGGGGCAGCCAATGAGCAGTTCTTC. Full variable domain (rest looked up from reference TRBV19 and TRBJ2-1): DGGITQSPKYLFRKEGQNVTLSCEQNLNHDAMYWYRQDPGQGLRLIYYSQIVNDFQKGDIAEGYSVSREKKESFPLTVTSAQKNPTAFYLCASSIVMGAANEQFFGPGTRLTVL.